The 14 T cell receptor beta chains below all came from one sample that was sequenced in a study of control samples from healthy donors and cancer patients. Clones were sequenced by immunoSEQ multiplex PCR, and TCRdb holds only the in-frame ones, with some missing. The sample has about 92,000 clones; roughly 78% are singletons. The material sequenced was blood. The receptor source for this set is a woman aged 60-75 years in good health.

V usage is TRBV28 and J usage is TRBJ2-7; 12 bases match TRBD2. V shed 4 bases, J shed 5 bases, and the junction held 9 bases outside the gene matches. CDR3 length: 16 residues. The germline CDR1 and CDR2 sequences are MDHEN and SYDVKM. The CDR3: CASSSRGLAGSDEQYF. DNA of the CDR3: TGTGCCAGCAGTTCCCGAGGACTAGCGGGAAGCGACGAGCAGTACTTC. The complete variable domain, with remaining parts taken from reference TRBV28 and TRBJ2-7, reads DVKVTQSSRYLVKRTGEKVFLECVQDMDHENMFWYRQDPGLGLRLIYFSYDVKMKEKGDIPEGYSVSREKKERFSLILESASTNQTSMYLCASSSRGLAGSDEQYFGPGTRLTVT.

This sequence joins TRBV12-3 or TRBV12-4 and TRBJ2-5, with D maybe TRBD1 (6 bases). Trimming cost V 11 bases and J 9 bases, with 22 bases left between them. This CDR3 region has 13 residues. In DNA form, the CDR3 reads TGTGCCTCCAGGGGTCGAAACTCCCCCTCCCAGTACTTC. It translates to CASRGRNSPSQYF.

This rearrangement joins TRBV28 to TRBJ1-2, with 8 bases fitting TRBD1. Germline values: CDR1 MDHEN, CDR2 SYDVKM. The CDR3 extends over 14 amino acids. V dropped 6 bases and J dropped 0; count of bases not matched to a gene: 3. The CDR3 region has the DNA TGTGCCAGCAGGAAACAGGGGGCTAACTATGGCTACACCTTC. The encoded protein is CASRKQGANYGYTF.

The chain is built from TRBV19 and TRBJ2-3; no firm D call. Between the trimmed V and J ends, which lost 5 bases and 1 base, there was a span of 7 bases. There are 13 residues in the CDR3. The germline gives CDR1 LNHDA, CDR2 SQIVND (reference sequence). CDR3 nucleotide sequence: TGTGCCAGTAGTTATTCCCGCACAGATACGCAGTATTTT. As protein: CASSYSRTDTQYF.

The chain uses TRBV6-6 and TRBJ2-1; the D gene could be TRBD1 or TRBD2 (5 bases each). Trimming took 6 bases from V and 6 from J, leaving 15 bases between them. The CDR3 is 14 amino acids. Germline-derived CDR1 and CDR2 are MNHNY and SVGAGI (reference sequence). The CDR3 nucleotides are TGTGCCAGCAGCCGGGACGGCCCCCCCAATGAGCAGTTCTTC. Protein sequence: CASSRDGPPNEQFF.

The chain carries TRBV28 and TRBJ2-7; weak D call: TRBD2 (5 bases). CDR1 MDHEN and CDR2 SYDVKM come from the germline V gene. V shed 10 bases and J shed 1 base, with 17 bases lying between them. The CDR3 consists of 14 residues. CDR3 in amino acids: CATSTSGWSYEQYF. CDR3 nucleotide sequence: TGTGCCACCTCAACGAGCGGATGGTCCTACGAGCAGTACTTC.

This chain links TRBV21-1 with TRBJ1-4; TRBD1 was called by the table and not checked on the DNA. TRBV21-1 is designated a pseudogene. The CDR3 spans 15 residues. CDR3 bases: TGTGCGAGGGAGGACAGGGATGCAACTAATGAAAAACTGTTTTTT. The encoded protein is CAREDRDATNEKLFF.

The chain combines TRBV18 with TRBJ2-7, with 9 bases identical to TRBD2. V lost 3 bases and J lost 2; bases outside the gene matches: 8. The CDR3 is 16 residues long. Looked up from germline, CDR1 is KGHSH and CDR2 is LQKENI. CDR3 bases: TGTGCCAGCTCACCCCCCGGGACTAGCCGAACCTACGAGCAGTACTTC. This gives the protein CASSPPGTSRTYEQYF.

The chain recombines TRBV7-8 with TRBJ1-1; D gene uncertain. This CDR3 has 12 residues. Trimming left V 5 bases short and J 3 bases short, with 7 bases between. Germline CDR1 and CDR2: SGHVS and FQNEAQ. CDR3 sequence reads: CASSNIYTEAFF. The CDR3 region has the DNA TGTGCCAGCAGCAACATCTACACTGAAGCTTTCTTT. Complete variable domain (other parts from reference TRBV7-8 and TRBJ1-1): GAGVSQSPRYKVAKRGQDVALRCDPISGHVSLFWYQQALGQGPEFLTYFQNEAQLDKSGLPSDRFFAERPEGSVSTLKIQRTQQEDSAVYLCASSNIYTEAFFGQGTRLTVV.

This CDR3 reads CASSRIPLTKASQETQYF. The CDR3 nucleotides are TGTGCCAGCAGCCGCATCCCCCTGACTAAAGCATCCCAAGAGACCCAGTACTTC. V gene TRBV3-1 (or the pseudogene TRBV3-2) combines with J gene TRBJ2-5; maybe TRBD2 (5 bases). Germline CDR1 reads LGHDT; CDR2 reads YNNKEL (reference sequence). V gave up 4 bases and J gave up 1 base, with 22 bases separating them. The CDR3 is 18 residues long.

The V and J genes are TRBV5-1 and TRBJ2-2; 7 nucleotides agree with TRBD1. V lost 7 bases to trimming and J lost 3 bases; unmatched junction nucleotides: 9. Germline loops: CDR1 SGHRS, CDR2 YFSETQ. There are 15 residues in the CDR3. The CDR3 nucleotides are TGCGCCAGCTCGCGACAGGGACGCGACACCGGGGAGCTGTTTTTT. Translation: CASSRQGRDTGELFF. Looking up the rest from reference TRBV5-1 and TRBJ2-2 gives the full variable domain: KAGVTQTPRYLIKTRGQQVTLSCSPISGHRSVSWYQQTPGQGLQFLFEYFSETQRNKGNFPGRFSGRQFSNSRSEMNVSTLELGDSALYLCASSRQGRDTGELFFGEGSRLTVL.

This clone was observed a few times. The chain employs TRBV11-2 and TRBJ1-2; 10 positions agree with TRBD1. This CDR3 is 16 amino acids long. In germline, CDR1 is SGHAT, CDR2 FQNNGV. V was clipped by 5 bases and J by 4 bases; unmatched bases: 10. The CDR3 DNA is TGTGCCAGCAGCCCCTTAGACAGGGGGCAGAGCTATGGCTACACCTTC. As protein: CASSPLDRGQSYGYTF.

The V call is TRBV2, the J call TRBJ1-1, with no clear D. V shed 8 bases and J shed 8 bases, with 9 bases lying between them. The V gene's germline CDR1 is SNHLY and CDR2 FYNNEI. This CDR3 comprises 10 residues. The CDR3 region has the DNA TGTGCCAGCTCCACGGTCGAAGCTTTCTTT. Encoded protein: CASSTVEAFF. Together with reference TRBV2 and TRBJ1-1, the CDR3 gives the full variable domain: EPEVTQTPSHQVTQMGQEVILRCVPISNHLYFYWYRQILGQKVEFLVSFYNNEISEKSEIFDDQFSVERPDGSNFTLKIRSTKLEDSAMYFCASSTVEAFFGQGTRLTVV.

The chain uses TRBV5-1 and TRBJ2-7; D is unresolved. V lost 4 bases and J lost 0, with 11 bases in between. This CDR3 has 14 residues. Germline CDR1 reads SGHRS; CDR2 reads YFSETQ. CDR3 nucleotides: TGCGCCAGCAGCCCCGGCGCGCCCTCCTACGAGCAGTACTTC. This sequence encodes CASSPGAPSYEQYF. The full variable domain, its missing parts supplied by reference TRBV5-1 and TRBJ2-7, is KAGVTQTPRYLIKTRGQQVTLSCSPISGHRSVSWYQQTPGQGLQFLFEYFSETQRNKGNFPGRFSGRQFSNSRSEMNVSTLELGDSALYLCASSPGAPSYEQYFGPGTRLTVT.